This entry concerns a single T cell receptor (beta chain). The target antigen is unknown. The CDR3 is 15 amino acids. Trimming cost V 5 bases and J 10 bases; bases outside gene matches: 9. CDR1 is PRHDT and CDR2 is FYEKMQ in the germline V gene (reference sequence). This specimen belongs to a study of cytotoxic CD8 clonotypes in ibrutinib-treated CLL. Overall study context: Of a cohort that held ten to twelve relapsed/refractory and 15 treatment-naive patients, 17 to 18 were IGHV unmutated. Whole-study findings and limits: Age-matched healthy donor levels were exceeded by baseline clonality, which tracked circulating CD8+ T-cell counts. Under treatment, the uncommon public clonotypes either contracted or remained stable.

Depths of 1 in 200,000 to 1 in 1 million T cells were the sequencing target. TCRdb's table, derived via immunoSEQ multiplex PCR, lists solely in-frame clones and lacks some. Of around 91,000 clones listed, about 86% are singletons. Sequenced material: PBMCs, taken before ibrutinib treatment. V and J are TRBV13 and TRBJ2-1; 12 nucleotides agree with TRBD2. The receptor comes from a human donor with chronic lymphocytic leukemia. CDR3 nucleotide sequence: TGTGCCAGCAGCACTCTAGCGGGAGGGTCCGCCGAGCAGTTCTTC. This encodes CASSTLAGGSAEQFF.